The rows below give T cell receptor beta chains drawn from one sample of a study of CD8 T cells in ankylosing spondylitis. MiXCR, applied by TCRdb to the 5' RACE reads, yields one record per CDR3 protein. The data show about 220,000 distinct CDR3 sequences, with just under 7.5% seen just once and approximately 15% held by the top ten. Sequencing was done on a sample of blood, either unsorted or a sorted T cell fraction (not recorded which). Receptors originate from a male donor with ankylosing spondylitis. Both conserved end residues are part of each CDR3. The D gene is left open where the match is weak. Only part of the rows carry a size: once, few, many, or a class if the clone is expanded.

d_call	v_call	clone_size	j_call	cdr3_aa	cdr3_nt
TRBD2	TRBV9	few	TRBJ2-1	CASSGFSGGSYNEQFF	TGTGCCAGCAGCGGATTTAGCGGGGGCAGCTACAATGAGCAGTTCTTC
.	TRBV27	many	TRBJ1-1	CASSEKVSNTEAFF	TGTGCCAGCAGTGAAAAGGTTTCGAACACTGAAGCTTTCTTT
.	TRBV27	many	TRBJ2-2	CASSLLGTGELFF	TGTGCCAGCAGTTTACTTGGCACCGGGGAGCTGTTTTTT
.	TRBV27	few	TRBJ2-7	CASRKGTGLYEQYF	TGTGCCAGCCGGAAGGGTACAGGGCTCTACGAGCAGTACTTC
.	TRBV6-2/TRBV6-3	.	TRBJ2-5	CASSYKDHPPSETQYF	TGTGCCAGCAGTTACAAGGACCACCCTCCTTCGGAGACCCAGTACTTC
.	TRBV19	few	TRBJ2-3	CASSAGRSRDTQYF	TGTGCCAGTAGTGCGGGCCGGAGCCGAGATACGCAGTATTTT
.	TRBV27	once	TRBJ2-7	CASSLFPGMGSYEQYF	TGTGCCAGCAGTTTATTTCCGGGGATGGGCTCCTACGAGCAGTACTTC
.	TRBV12-3/TRBV12-4	.	TRBJ2-7	CASSPRGADEQYF	TGTGCCAGCAGTCCCCGGGGGGCCGACGAGCAGTACTTC
.	TRBV28	many	TRBJ2-1	CASSSPRELLYNEQFF	TGTGCCAGCAGTTCACCCAGAGAGTTGTTATACAATGAGCAGTTCTTC
TRBD1	TRBV11-1	few	TRBJ2-7	CASSLGIARTGGYEQYF	TGTGCCAGCAGCTTAGGGATAGCAAGGACAGGGGGCTACGAGCAGTACTTC
TRBD2	TRBV11-1	few	TRBJ2-7	CASSGKRFEASGTYEQYF	TGTGCCAGCAGCGGCAAAAGGTTTGAGGCTAGCGGGACTTACGAGCAGTACTTC
.	TRBV5-8	many	TRBJ2-3	CASARVASLTDTQYF	TGTGCCAGCGCTAGGGTCGCCTCCCTAACAGATACGCAGTATTTT
.	TRBV30	.	TRBJ2-7	CAWSMGSEQYF	TGTGCCTGGAGTATGGGGAGCGAGCAGTACTTC
.	TRBV4-2	many	TRBJ2-7	CASSHLGGEQYF	TGTGCCAGCAGCCACCTGGGGGGCGAGCAGTACTTC
.	TRBV28	many	TRBJ1-1	CAGRGRRTEAFF	TGTGCCGGTCGTGGCCGGCGCACTGAAGCTTTCTTT
.	TRBV7-8	many	TRBJ1-2	CASSPNRLTQDGYTF	TGTGCCAGCAGTCCAAACAGACTTACCCAGGATGGCTACACCTTC
.	TRBV25-1	many	TRBJ2-1	CASSIVLNEQFF	TGTGCCAGCAGTATAGTCCTCAATGAGCAGTTCTTC
.	TRBV12-3/TRBV12-4	.	TRBJ2-4	CASSFELAKNIQYF	TGTGCCAGCAGTTTTGAGCTAGCCAAAAACATTCAGTACTTC
TRBD1	TRBV20-1	many	TRBJ2-5	CSARGTGDLQTQYF	TGCAGTGCTAGAGGGACAGGGGATTTACAGACCCAGTACTTC
.	TRBV11-2	many	TRBJ2-1	CASSLDESFEQFF	TGTGCCAGCAGCTTAGATGAGAGTTTCGAGCAGTTCTTC
.	TRBV7-9	few	TRBJ2-3	CASSSPFRTTDTQYF	TGTGCCAGCAGCTCGCCCTTTAGAACGACAGATACGCAGTATTTT
.	TRBV7-9	many	TRBJ2-7	CASSQVGAQHEQYF	TGTGCCAGCAGCCAAGTGGGGGCACAGCACGAGCAGTACTTC
.	TRBV27	many	TRBJ1-5	CASRDGGENQPQHF	TGTGCCAGCAGAGATGGGGGGGAGAATCAGCCCCAGCATTTT
.	TRBV27	many	TRBJ2-1	CASSGGVVFNEQFF	TGTGCCAGCAGTGGGGGAGTAGTTTTCAATGAGCAGTTCTTC
TRBD2	TRBV20-1	.	TRBJ2-7	CSASSLAGGPYEQYF	TGCAGTGCTAGTAGTCTAGCGGGAGGGCCGTACGAGCAGTACTTC
TRBD2	TRBV9	.	TRBJ2-1	CASSVGLAGGAEQFF	TGTGCCAGCAGCGTAGGCCTAGCGGGGGGAGCTGAGCAGTTCTTC
TRBD2	TRBV29-1	many	TRBJ2-1	CSAFTSGRIGEQFF	TGCAGCGCCTTCACTAGCGGGAGAATTGGTGAGCAGTTCTTC
.	TRBV6-2/TRBV6-3	many	TRBJ2-7	CASSYSRQELSYEQYF	TGTGCCAGCAGTTACTCGCGACAGGAATTATCCTACGAGCAGTACTTC
.	TRBV9	.	TRBJ2-6	CASQKTGANVLTF	TGTGCCAGCCAGAAGACTGGGGCCAACGTCCTGACTTTC
TRBD1	TRBV28	few	TRBJ1-1	CASGRDRTITEAFF	TGTGCCAGCGGCCGGGACAGAACGATCACTGAAGCTTTCTTT
.	TRBV27	many	TRBJ2-3	CASSLRARNTDTQYF	TGTGCCAGCAGTTTACGGGCTAGAAACACAGATACGCAGTATTTT
.	TRBV10-3	many	TRBJ1-5	CAIGGRNSNQPQHF	TGTGCCATCGGAGGAAGGAATAGCAATCAGCCCCAGCATTTT
.	TRBV11-2	many	TRBJ1-2	CASSLTPRGRDDDGYTF	TGTGCCAGCAGCTTAACCCCCCGGGGCCGGGACGACGATGGCTACACCTTC
TRBD2	TRBV5-1	few	TRBJ2-5	CASSPSVVGGREVETQYF	TGCGCCAGCAGCCCCTCCGTCGTAGGTGGGCGGGAGGTAGAGACCCAGTACTTC
TRBD1	TRBV5-5	.	TRBJ2-2	CASSLDRAIGELFF	TGTGCCAGCAGCCTCGACAGGGCTATCGGGGAGCTGTTTTTT
.	TRBV15	many	TRBJ2-3	CATSRSTDTQYF	TGTGCCACCAGCAGAAGCACAGATACGCAGTATTTT
.	TRBV28	many	TRBJ2-7	CASRHDMGGEQYF	TGTGCCAGCAGACACGACATGGGCGGCGAGCAGTACTTC
TRBD2	TRBV4-3	many	TRBJ2-3	CASSQHRTSFVGQADTQYF	TGCGCCAGCAGCCAGCATCGGACTAGCTTCGTGGGGCAGGCAGATACGCAGTATTTT
.	TRBV6-1	few	TRBJ1-2	CASSFSGDGYGYTF	TGTGCCAGCAGCTTTTCAGGGGATGGCTATGGCTACACCTTC
TRBD1	TRBV4-3	many	TRBJ2-2	CASSEGTGPGELFF	TGCGCCAGCAGCGAAGGGACAGGGCCCGGGGAGCTGTTTTTT
TRBD1	TRBV20-1	many	TRBJ2-1	CSARDGTGDNNEQFF	TGCAGTGCTAGAGATGGGACAGGGGATAACAATGAGCAGTTCTTC